One and the same sample provided the 2 T cell receptor beta chains below, sequenced in a study of blood T cells in healthy people across ages. A second PCR, run for about 7 to 12 cycles, used a sample-barcoded 5' primer plus a J-beta primer mix. One entry per CDR3 protein results from TCRdb running MiXCR on the 5' RACE reads. This table has 910,000 or so distinct CDR3 sequences, 51% appearing once. Sequencing was performed on blood. The receptors were gathered from a woman aged 55-70 years in good health.

The chain recombines TRBV12-5 with TRBJ2-5; 12 bases agree with TRBD2. This CDR3 is 17 amino acids long. J gave up 4 bases and V 1 base, and 7 bases lay outside the gene matches. Per the germline V gene, CDR1 is LGHNT and CDR2 is FRNRAP. CDR3: CASGLDRLAGVGETQYF. CDR3 nucleotide sequence: TGTGCTAGTGGTTTGGATAGACTAGCGGGAGTTGGAGAGACCCAGTACTTC.

This clonotype has only a few counts. The chain combines TRBV27 with TRBJ2-1, with 11 bases fitting TRBD2. This CDR3 contains 14 residues. Unmatched junction bases numbered 2, after V lost 5 bases and J lost 5 bases. Germline V gives CDR1 MNHEY, CDR2 SMNVEV (reference sequence). The DNA of the CDR3 is TGTGCCAGCAGTGGGACTAGCGGCAACAATGAGCAGTTCTTC. Protein sequence: CASSGTSGNNEQFF.